Listed here are 19 T cell receptor beta chains from one sample, sequenced in a study of CD8 T cells in ankylosing spondylitis. Study conclusions and caveats: Seven or eight highly homologous variants made up a TCR beta motif, and this motif appeared characteristic of ankylosing spondylitis blood.

Antigens for these TCRs are unknown. TCRdb analysed the 5' RACE reads with MiXCR anew, one entry per CDR3 protein. The sample records hundreds of thousands of distinct CDR3 sequences, approximately 10% being singletons. The specimen sequenced was blood, either unsorted or a sorted T cell fraction (not recorded which). All receptors come from a male donor with ankylosing spondylitis.

This clonotype has a count of ten or more. The chain carries TRBV29-1 and TRBJ2-1; D is uncertain. Trimming stripped 5 bases from V and 4 bases from J, with 6 bases between. CDR3 length: 11 amino acids. The germline V gene has CDR1 SQVTM and CDR2 ANQGSEA. The CDR3 nucleotides are TGCAGCGTTACCCTATACAATGAGCAGTTCTTC. Protein product: CSVTLYNEQFF.

This rearrangement joins TRBV5-5 to TRBJ2-7; D might be TRBD1 (6 bases). The V end was cut by 4 bases, the J end by 0 bases, with 14 bases between. CDR1 is SGHKS, CDR2 YYEKEE, per germline (reference sequence). This CDR3 has 15 residues. CDR3 coding DNA: TGTGCCAGCAGCCTCTACGGGACAAACTCCTACGAGCAGTACTTC. Its protein product is CASSLYGTNSYEQYF. Full variable domain (missing parts from reference TRBV5-5 and TRBJ2-7): DAGVTQSPTHLIKTRGQQVTLRCSPISGHKSVSWYQQVLGQGPQFIFQYYEKEERGRGNFPDRFSARQFPNYSSELNVNALLLGDSALYLCASSLYGTNSYEQYFGPGTRLTVT.

This clonotype came up a few times. The rearrangement joins TRBV28 to TRBJ2-1; TRBD2 agrees at 8 bases. V shed 8 bases and J 4 bases; nucleotides not matched to a gene: 10. The CDR3 totals 15 residues. CDR1 MDHEN and CDR2 SYDVKM come from the germline V gene. The CDR3 DNA sequence: TGTGCCAGCCTTGGGGGCGGGAGGCTGTACAATGAGCAGTTCTTC. It specifies CASLGGGRLYNEQFF.

J is TRBJ1-2 and V is TRBV7-2; the D is unclear. V dropped 6 bases and J dropped 0 bases, with 14 bases sitting between them. Germline assignment: CDR1 SGHTA and CDR2 FQGNSA. The CDR3 is 15 amino acids. Here the CDR3 reads CASRPGRSANYGYTF. The CDR3 DNA is TGTGCCAGCAGGCCCGGACGGTCAGCTAACTATGGCTACACCTTC.

This clonotype has a handful of counts. This chain joins TRBV9 and TRBJ1-1; 7 bases align to TRBD1. This CDR3 comprises 15 residues. Germline CDR1 SGDLS, CDR2 YYNGEE. V was pared by 0 bases and J by 4 bases, with 6 bases of the junction left unmatched. As DNA, the CDR3 is TGTGCCAGCAGCGTAGACAGCCAGGGGGGCACTGAAGCTTTCTTT. Translated: CASSVDSQGGTEAFF.

There are many counts of this clonotype. This chain joins TRBV20-1 and TRBJ2-3; 8 positions agree with TRBD1. The CDR3 is 14 amino acids. Germline values: CDR1 DFQATT, CDR2 SNEGSKA (reference sequence). V lost 3 bases and J lost 2; bases outside the gene matches: 4. The CDR3 reads CSASRTGYTDTQYF. DNA for the CDR3: TGCAGTGCTAGTCGGACAGGGTACACAGATACGCAGTATTTT.

This clonotype was seen only a few times. The rearrangement links TRBV29-1 to TRBJ2-2, with a weak D call TRBD2 (5 bases). Germline-derived CDR1 and CDR2 are SQVTM and ANQGSEA. CDR3 size: 13 residues. Trimming removed 3 bases from V and 7 bases from J, with 12 bases in between. The CDR3: CSVERVRGGELFF. In DNA form, the CDR3 reads TGCAGCGTTGAGCGGGTGCGAGGCGGGGAGCTGTTTTTT.

The chain joins TRBV12-3 or TRBV12-4 to TRBJ2-1, with D unresolved. This CDR3 has 13 residues. The ends were cut back, 3 bases at V and 4 bases at J, with 7 bases in the middle. CDR3 sequence (DNA): TGTGCCAGCAGTTTTAGGCCGTACAATGAGCAGTTCTTC. It yields the protein CASSFRPYNEQFF.

V is TRBV29-1 and J is TRBJ2-3; D is perhaps TRBD2 (5 bases). The CDR3 is 12 residues long. V was pared by 7 bases and J by 6 bases, with 14 bases between. Germline CDR1 and CDR2: SQVTM and ANQGSEA. The CDR3 DNA reads TGCAGCGCTGTTCCGGGCGGGGATACGCAGTATTTT. Its translation is CSAVPGGDTQYF.

This clonotype was detected a few times. The chain is built from TRBV20-1 and TRBJ1-1; D is undetermined. Germline CDR1 DFQATT, CDR2 SNEGSKA (reference sequence). Trimming took 6 bases from V and 5 from J, leaving 16 bases between them. The length of the CDR3 is 13 residues. CDR3 coding DNA: TGCAGTGCCCCGACACCGGTAGAAACTGAAGCTTTCTTT. Its translation is CSAPTPVETEAFF.

The table lists this clonotype with many counts. J is TRBJ2-3 and V is TRBV5-1, with 9 bases that match TRBD1. CDR1 and CDR2 (germline): SGHRS, YFSETQ. The junction had 5 bases not matched to a gene; V was cut back by 4 bases and J by 5 bases. The length of the CDR3 is 14 residues. The CDR3 spells CASSKQGAGDTQYF. CDR3 nucleotides: TGCGCCAGCAGCAAACAGGGGGCAGGAGATACGCAGTATTTT.

This clonotype has only a few counts. As DNA, the CDR3 is TGTGCCAGCAGCCACCGCCCCGGGACTCTGGGCAATGAGCAGTTCTTC. Translated: CASSHRPGTLGNEQFF. J is TRBJ2-1 and V is TRBV4-2; a possible D gene is TRBD2 (6 bases). Germline CDR1 LGHNA, CDR2 YNFKEQ. There are 16 residues in the CDR3. Trimming stripped 3 bases from V and 6 bases from J, with 18 bases between.

In its sample, this clonotype was seen many times. This sequence joins TRBV2 and TRBJ1-6; no definite D call. The length of the CDR3 is 15 residues. Trimming took 4 bases from V and 6 from J, leaving 13 bases between them. CDR1 and CDR2 from the germline V gene are SNHLY and FYNNEI. CDR3 coding DNA: TGTGCCAGCAGTGTTTCTCAGGACCGTAATTCACCCCTCCACTTT. It specifies CASSVSQDRNSPLHF.

For this clonotype: At one of its ends the junction is not consistent with the germline gene, which may arise from a read error. V and J are TRBV20-1 and TRBJ1-1; D might be TRBD1 (6 bases). The germline gives CDR1 DFQATT, CDR2 SNEGSKA (reference sequence). The CDR3 runs 11 residues. CDR3 coding DNA: TGCAGTGCCAGAGGGGGGGTTAAGACTTTCTTT. It translates to CSARGGVKTFF.

This clonotype has only a few counts. The rearrangement joins TRBV5-1 to TRBJ2-7; D may be TRBD1 (5 bases). V was cut by 4 bases and J by 2 bases, with 16 bases left in between. CDR1 is SGHRS, CDR2 YFSETQ, per germline. The CDR3 sequence is 15 residues long. The CDR3 reads CASSIQVGPPYEQYF. For the CDR3, the DNA is TGCGCCAGCAGCATACAGGTTGGGCCACCCTACGAGCAGTACTTC.

In its sample, this clonotype was seen a few times. V gene TRBV15 combines with J gene TRBJ2-7; D call uncertain. The CDR3 consists of 12 residues. Trimming cost V 1 base and J 7 bases, with 8 bases left between them. Per the germline V gene, CDR1 is LNHNV and CDR2 is YYDKDF (reference sequence). CDR3 sequence: CATSRVYGEQYF. The CDR3 DNA is TGTGCCACCAGCAGAGTTTATGGGGAGCAGTACTTC.

This clonotype was detected a few times. The chain has TRBV20-1 and TRBJ2-1, with 8 positions matching TRBD2. Trimming removed 3 bases from V and 9 bases from J; junction bases left unmatched: 16. This CDR3 is 16 amino acids long. Germline lookup yields CDR1 DFQATT and CDR2 SNEGSKA (reference sequence). The CDR3 sequence: CSARPSAGVSPSEQFF. CDR3 DNA: TGCAGTGCTAGGCCCTCAGCGGGAGTTTCCCCTAGTGAGCAGTTCTTC.

V is TRBV9 and J is TRBJ1-2; 8 nucleotides align to TRBD1. Germline CDR1 is SGDLS and CDR2 is YYNGEE. This CDR3 comprises 16 residues. The V gene end was trimmed by 0 bases and the J gene end by 5 bases; junction bases not matched to a gene: 9. The chain's CDR3 is CASSVATRWTGYGYTF. Here the CDR3 DNA reads TGTGCCAGCAGCGTAGCTACGAGGTGGACAGGGTATGGCTACACCTTC.

Only a few counts were recorded for this clonotype. The chain links TRBV6-2 or TRBV6-3 to TRBJ1-1, with a weak D call TRBD1 (6 bases). The germline CDR1 and CDR2 sequences are MNHEY and SVGEGT. The V end lost 2 bases, the J end lost 1 base, and 11 bases lay between the germline ends. The CDR3 has 15 amino acids. Written as DNA, the CDR3 is TGTGCCAGCAGTTACCACGGGGGGCGGAACACTGAAGCTTTCTTT. Protein sequence: CASSYHGGRNTEAFF.